The 28 T cell receptor beta chains presented below share a single source sample, sequenced in a study of radiotherapy plus CTLA-4 blockade in lung cancer. Measured with immunoSEQ multiplex PCR; TCRdb has only the in-frame clones, and not every one. Of some 66,000 clones detected, about four fifths appear once; the ten largest clones hold roughly 4%. This material consisted of peripheral blood, taken from a patient treated with radiotherapy plus ipilimumab. The receptors here all came from a human donor with non-small cell lung cancer who had a partial response to radiotherapy plus ipilimumab.

There are a few counts of this clone. The chain employs TRBV7-2 and TRBJ2-3, with TRBD2 matching 14 bases. Losses at the gene ends were 5 bases for V and 3 bases for J; bases not matched to a gene: 4. The CDR3 is 16 amino acids. CDR1 is SGHTA and CDR2 is FQGNSA in the germline V gene. This CDR3 is CASSIGLAGGTDTQYF. CDR3 coding DNA: TGTGCCAGCAGCATCGGACTAGCGGGAGGTACAGATACGCAGTATTTT.

V and J are TRBV5-6 and TRBJ2-3, with 9 bases lining up with TRBD2. CDR1 SGHDT and CDR2 YYEEEE come from the germline V gene. This CDR3 has 17 residues. The J segment lost 5 bases and the V segment lost 4 bases, leaving 14 bases of the junction unmatched. CDR3 protein: CASSQIAGDDRGDTQYF. CDR3 sequence (DNA): TGTGCCAGCAGCCAGATAGCGGGAGACGATAGGGGAGATACGCAGTATTTT. The whole variable domain, filled in from reference TRBV5-6 and TRBJ2-3, reads DAGVTQSPTHLIKTRGQQVTLRCSPKSGHDTVSWYQQALGQGPQFIFQYYEEEERQRGNFPDRFSGHQFPNYSSELNVNALLLGDSALYLCASSQIAGDDRGDTQYFGPGTRLTVL.

The V and J genes are TRBV27 and TRBJ2-2; D is ambiguous. CDR3 size: 13 residues. Looked up from germline, CDR1 is MNHEY and CDR2 is SMNVEV (reference sequence). V lost 3 bases to trimming and J lost 8 bases, with 10 bases between them. The CDR3 nucleotides are TGTGCCAGCAGTTTTGGCCATCTGGGGGAGCTGTTTTTT. It codes for CASSFGHLGELFF.

The V gene is TRBV7-3, the J gene TRBJ2-1; no definite D call. The germline CDR1 and CDR2 sequences are SGHTA and FQGTGA. The length of the CDR3 is 14 residues. The V gene lost 5 bases and the J gene lost 9 bases, with 17 bases spanning the gap. The CDR3 protein is CASSPPPGGGEQFF. In nucleotides, the CDR3 is TGTGCCAGCAGCCCCCCCCCGGGTGGCGGTGAGCAGTTCTTC.

The chain has TRBV18 and TRBJ2-1; 12 bases are shared with TRBD2. Unmatched junction bases numbered 7, after V lost 6 bases and J lost 7 bases. Germline lookup yields CDR1 KGHSH and CDR2 LQKENI. This CDR3 has 15 amino acids. The CDR3 is CASSSGLAGINEQFF. The CDR3 DNA sequence: TGTGCCAGCTCGTCTGGACTAGCGGGGATTAATGAGCAGTTCTTC.

The chain links TRBV15 to TRBJ2-1, with no clear D. V was pared by 0 bases and J by 0 bases, with 9 bases between. The CDR3 length is 16 residues. CDR1 is LNHNV and CDR2 is YYDKDF in the germline V gene (reference sequence). This chain's CDR3 is CATSRDHTYSYNEQFF. In DNA, the CDR3 is TGTGCCACCAGCAGAGATCATACTTACTCCTACAATGAGCAGTTCTTC.

This rearrangement joins TRBV18 to TRBJ2-7; the D is unclear. Trimming cost V 3 bases and J 2 bases, with 8 bases left between them. Germline V lookup: CDR1 KGHSH, CDR2 LQKENI. The CDR3 length is 13 residues. CDR3 sequence (DNA): TGTGCCAGCTCACCGACAATCACCTACGAGCAGTACTTC. It is translated as CASSPTITYEQYF.

This clone was seen only a few times. The rearrangement uses TRBV7-9 and TRBJ1-3, with D unresolved. The CDR3 runs to 14 residues. Per the germline V gene, CDR1 is SEHNR and CDR2 is FQNEAQ (reference sequence). The ends were cut back, 3 bases at V and 9 bases at J, with 15 bases in the middle. CDR3: CASSLAVAGGTIYF. CDR3 in DNA: TGTGCCAGCAGCTTGGCCGTTGCGGGTGGCACCATATATTTT.

This clone was picked up one time. V and J are TRBV7-8 and TRBJ1-5; maybe TRBD1 (6 bases). The length of the CDR3 is 16 residues. Trimming shortened V by 1 base and J by 1 base, and 11 bases separated the two germline ends. Germline V gene sequence: CDR1 SGHVS, CDR2 FQNEAQ. Written as DNA, the CDR3 is TGTGCCAGCAGCTTAGTGGGGGGGCAAAGCAATCAGCCCCAGCATTTT. It yields the protein CASSLVGGQSNQPQHF.

The gene calls are TRBV7-8 and TRBJ2-2; 13 positions agree with TRBD2. The CDR3 spans 17 residues. CDR1 and CDR2 (germline): SGHVS, FQNEAQ. V trimming: 3 bases; J trimming: 7 bases; junction bases outside the gene matches: 8. The CDR3 region is CASSLSGLAGEVGELFF. CDR3 DNA: TGTGCCAGCAGCTTGAGTGGACTAGCGGGAGAGGTCGGGGAGCTGTTTTTT.

This clone occurred a few times. V usage is TRBV2 and J usage is TRBJ1-1, with a possible D match to TRBD1 (6 bases). The germline gives CDR1 SNHLY, CDR2 FYNNEI. Trimming removed 10 bases at V and 1 base at J, with 10 bases between. CDR3 length equals 12 residues. This CDR3 reads CAKGQGNTEAFF. CDR3 bases: TGTGCCAAGGGACAAGGGAACACTGAAGCTTTCTTT.

The chain is built from TRBV2 and TRBJ1-5, with TRBD1 matching over 9 bases. The CDR3 extends over 14 amino acids. Germline V CDR1 and CDR2: SNHLY, FYNNEI. The junction had 5 bases not matched to a gene; V was cut back by 5 bases and J by 6 bases. The CDR3 is CASSTDRGAQPQHF. The CDR3 region has the DNA TGTGCCAGCAGTACTGACAGGGGGGCTCAGCCCCAGCATTTT.

The gene calls are TRBV19 and TRBJ2-2, with 8 bases fitting TRBD1. Germline assignment: CDR1 LNHDA and CDR2 SQIVND (reference sequence). Trimming took 5 bases from V and 6 from J; bases not matched to a gene: 8. CDR3 length equals 15 residues. DNA of the CDR3: TGTGCCAGTAGTCCAGGGACAGGTTGGTCCGGGGAGCTGTTTTTT. Its protein is CASSPGTGWSGELFF.

The chain joins TRBV7-2 to TRBJ2-1, with D possibly TRBD2 on 5 matching bases. Germline CDR1 SGHTA, CDR2 FQGNSA. The length of the CDR3 is 14 residues. The germline V and J ends were trimmed by 5 bases and 0 bases, with 8 bases remaining between them. CDR3 coding DNA: TGTGCCAGCAGCCCGGGGAGCTCCTACAATGAGCAGTTCTTC. It translates to CASSPGSSYNEQFF. Full variable domain (rest looked up from reference TRBV7-2 and TRBJ2-1): GAGVSQSPSNKVTEKGKDVELRCDPISGHTALYWYRQSLGQGLEFLIYFQGNSAPDKSGLPSDRFSAERTGGSVSTLTIQRTQQEDSAVYLCASSPGSSYNEQFFGPGTRLTVL.

J is TRBJ1-1 and V is TRBV4-2; TRBD1 matches at 9 bases. Germline CDR1 reads LGHNA; CDR2 reads YNFKEQ. This CDR3 has 13 residues. V lost 1 base to trimming and J lost 10 bases; unmatched junction nucleotides: 4. The CDR3 reads CASSQVDRGAAFF. The CDR3 nucleotides read TGTGCCAGCAGCCAAGTTGACAGGGGGGCAGCTTTCTTT.

This clone showed up just a few times. V is TRBV29-1 and J is TRBJ2-7; 9 bases are shared with TRBD2. V was pared by 4 bases and J by 5 bases, with 3 bases of the junction left unmatched. Germline CDR1 and CDR2: SQVTM and ANQGSEA. The CDR3 covers 12 residues. The CDR3 here is CSVGSGRNEQYF. CDR3 bases: TGCAGCGTTGGCAGCGGGAGGAACGAGCAGTACTTC.

The chain carries TRBV5-1 and TRBJ2-6; D is unclear. V was pared by 6 bases and J by 0 bases, with 10 bases between. The CDR3 has 15 amino acids. In germline, CDR1 is SGHRS, CDR2 YFSETQ. CDR3 DNA sequence: TGCGCCAGCAAACCCCAGTTCTCTGGGGCCAACGTCCTGACTTTC. Residues: CASKPQFSGANVLTF.

The chain carries TRBV7-9 and TRBJ2-7, with TRBD2 matching 11 bases. The CDR3 length is 13 residues. CDR1 is SEHNR and CDR2 is FQNEAQ in the germline V gene (reference sequence). V lost 5 bases and J lost 4; bases outside the gene matches: 1. The CDR3 here is CASSPSGRYEQYF. For the CDR3, the DNA is TGTGCCAGCAGCCCTAGCGGGAGGTACGAGCAGTACTTC.

The J gene is TRBJ2-7, the V gene TRBV7-2, with 9 bases lining up with TRBD2. The germline V gene has CDR1 SGHTA and CDR2 FQGNSA. The CDR3 covers 15 residues. Trimming removed 3 bases from V and 2 bases from J; junction bases left unmatched: 5. The CDR3 loop reads CASSFLSGSPYEQYF. The CDR3 DNA follows: TGTGCCAGCAGCTTCCTTAGCGGGAGTCCCTACGAGCAGTACTTC.

The chain recombines TRBV18 with TRBJ2-3; a weak D match, TRBD1 (6 bases). CDR3 length: 15 amino acids. The V gene lost 4 bases and the J gene lost 3 bases, with 14 bases spanning the gap. The germline CDR1 and CDR2 sequences are KGHSH and LQKENI. CDR3 DNA sequence: TGTGCCAGCTCACGGTACAGGGATCAGACAGATACGCAGTATTTT. It yields the protein CASSRYRDQTDTQYF.

CDR3 in DNA: TGCAGCGTTCTCGGACTAGCGGGGTTACAATTCTTC. This translates into CSVLGLAGLQFF. The genes are TRBV29-1 and TRBJ2-1; 12 bases line up with TRBD2. CDR3 length: 12 amino acids. CDR1 SQVTM and CDR2 ANQGSEA come from the germline V gene. The trim removed 5 bases at V and 16 bases at J, leaving 9 bases unmatched.

The rearrangement uses TRBV30 and TRBJ2-7, with 12 bases that match TRBD2. CDR1 is GTSNPN, CDR2 SVGIG, per germline (reference sequence). This CDR3 is built from 15 residues. V shed 5 bases, J shed 4 bases, and the junction held 9 bases outside the gene matches. The CDR3 DNA follows: TGTGCCTGGGGCCCTGGACTAGCGGGGAAGTACGAGCAGTACTTC. Translating it yields CAWGPGLAGKYEQYF.

This clone was recorded once. V gene TRBV18 combines with J gene TRBJ2-3; the match to TRBD1 covers 7 bases. The CDR3 totals 14 residues. V lost 6 bases to trimming and J lost 5 bases; unmatched junction nucleotides: 8. The V gene's germline CDR1 is KGHSH and CDR2 LQKENI. CDR3 sequence (DNA): TGTGCCAGCTCCATTAATAACAGGGGAGATACGCAGTATTTT. This translates into CASSINNRGDTQYF.

On this clone: The junction does not match germline at one end; this may be a read error. The gene calls are TRBV4-1 and TRBJ2-7; 15 bases are shared with TRBD2. CDR1 is MGHRA, CDR2 YSYEKL, per germline. The CDR3 sequence is 17 residues long. The CDR3 loop is CASSQTPGLAGGYKQYF. The CDR3 region has the DNA TGCGCCAGCAGCCAGACTCCGGGACTAGCGGGAGGCTACAAGCAGTACTTC.

This clone was counted only a few times. The V call is TRBV27, the J call TRBJ2-5, with D hard to call. The germline CDR1 and CDR2 sequences are MNHEY and SMNVEV (reference sequence). The CDR3 consists of 13 residues. V lost 5 bases, J lost 5 bases, and 12 bases lay in between. The CDR3 DNA follows: TGTGCCAGCAGTCGGAGTCTAACGGAGACCCAGTACTTC. This codes for CASSRSLTETQYF.

The chain joins TRBV5-4 to TRBJ2-3; 8 bases agree with TRBD2. Per germline, CDR1 SGHNT and CDR2 YYREEE (reference sequence). CDR3 length equals 16 residues. Losses at the gene ends were 4 bases for V and 3 bases for J; bases not matched to a gene: 10. DNA of the CDR3: TGTGCCAGCAGCCAAGATTGGTCTAGCGGGACAGATACGCAGTATTTT. As protein: CASSQDWSSGTDTQYF.

The chain carries TRBV30 and TRBJ2-3, with 8 nucleotides matching TRBD2. With V trimmed by 2 bases and J by 5 bases, 3 bases remained unmatched. The germline gives CDR1 GTSNPN, CDR2 SVGIG (reference sequence). The CDR3 extends over 13 amino acids. For the CDR3, the DNA is TGTGCCTGGAGTCAGCGGGAGAGAGATACGCAGTATTTT. Translated, it gives CAWSQRERDTQYF.

The chain employs TRBV19 and TRBJ2-5, with 10 bases that match TRBD2. This CDR3 contains 15 residues. The germline CDR1 and CDR2 sequences are LNHDA and SQIVND (reference sequence). Unmatched junction bases numbered 1, after V lost 1 base and J lost 2 bases. The CDR3 nucleotides are TGTGCCAGTAGTATAGTGACTAGCGGGCAAGAGACCCAGTACTTC. Its translation: CASSIVTSGQETQYF.